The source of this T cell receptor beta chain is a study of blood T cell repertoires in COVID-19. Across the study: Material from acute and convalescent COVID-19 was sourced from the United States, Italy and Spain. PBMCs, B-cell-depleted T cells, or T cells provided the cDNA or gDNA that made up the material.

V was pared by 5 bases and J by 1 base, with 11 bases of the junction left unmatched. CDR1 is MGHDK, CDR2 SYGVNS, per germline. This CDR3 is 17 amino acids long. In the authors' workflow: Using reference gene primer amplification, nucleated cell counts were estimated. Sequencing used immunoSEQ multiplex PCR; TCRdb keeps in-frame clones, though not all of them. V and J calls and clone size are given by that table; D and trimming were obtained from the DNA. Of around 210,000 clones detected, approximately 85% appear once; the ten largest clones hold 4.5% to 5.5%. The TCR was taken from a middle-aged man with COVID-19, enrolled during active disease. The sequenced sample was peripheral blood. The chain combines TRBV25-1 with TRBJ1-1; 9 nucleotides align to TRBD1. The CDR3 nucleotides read TGTGCCAGCAGTCCCCGGGACAGGGTAAATGAGAACACTGAAGCTTTCTTT. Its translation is CASSPRDRVNENTEAFF.